These 10 T cell receptor beta chains originate from one sample sequenced in a study of PD-L1 blockade in urothelial cancer. Time point denoted: pretreatment peripheral blood. Clones were read by immunoSEQ multiplex PCR, and TCRdb kept only the in-frame ones, dropping some. The sample has 49,000 or so clones, 86% seen once. The sequenced sample was PBMCs, obtained around atezolizumab (anti-PD-L1) treatment. These TCRs come from a man aged 60 to 69 with urothelial cancer.

The chain carries TRBV19 and TRBJ2-4, with TRBD1 matching over 12 bases. Trimming cost V 6 bases and J 1 base; bases outside gene matches: 13. The CDR3 consists of 19 residues. The germline CDR1 and CDR2 sequences are LNHDA and SQIVND (reference sequence). CDR3 loop: CASRPSPGQGAGAKNIQYF. In DNA form, the CDR3 reads TGTGCCAGTAGACCTAGCCCGGGACAGGGGGCCGGGGCCAAAAACATTCAGTACTTC.

This rearrangement joins TRBV5-1 to TRBJ1-6; D call uncertain. Germline CDR1 reads SGHRS; CDR2 reads YFSETQ. V gave up 1 base and J gave up 1 base, with 9 bases separating them. This CDR3 comprises 16 residues. The DNA for the CDR3 is TGCGCCAGCAGCTTGTCGGGGAGTTCCTATAATTCACCCCTCCACTTT. As protein: CASSLSGSSYNSPLHF.

V usage is TRBV7-9 and J usage is TRBJ2-5; 7 bases fit TRBD1. The CDR3 runs to 14 residues. In germline, CDR1 is SEHNR, CDR2 FQNEAQ (reference sequence). Germline trimming cut 0 bases from V and 5 bases from J; bases unmatched to any gene: 3. The CDR3 loop reads CASSLAQGSETQYF. CDR3 sequence (DNA): TGTGCCAGCAGCTTAGCACAGGGGAGCGAGACCCAGTACTTC.

V is TRBV6-5 and J is TRBJ2-2, with 7 bases aligning to TRBD1. CDR1 MNHEY and CDR2 SVGAGI come from the germline V gene. This CDR3 has 15 residues. V lost 6 bases and J lost 3; bases outside the gene matches: 7. The CDR3: CASRQLTGYTGELFF. DNA of the CDR3: TGTGCCAGCAGGCAATTGACAGGGTACACCGGGGAGCTGTTTTTT.

The rearrangement uses TRBV2 and TRBJ2-4; possibly TRBD1 for D (5 bases). Germline V gene data show CDR1 as SNHLY and CDR2 as FYNNEI. The length of the CDR3 is 13 residues. Trimming pared 5 bases from V and 2 bases from J, leaving 7 bases between. CDR3 loop: CASSRGTKNIQYF. CDR3 nucleotides: TGTGCCAGCAGTAGGGGAACCAAAAACATTCAGTACTTC.

V gene TRBV28 combines with J gene TRBJ1-2; 7 nucleotides match TRBD1. With 5 bases clipped from V and 4 bases from J, the junction kept 13 bases outside the gene matches. There are 16 residues in the CDR3. Germline CDR1 MDHEN, CDR2 SYDVKM. In DNA form, the CDR3 reads TGTGCCAGCAGTACGCCGACAGGGTCTATTGGCTATGGCTACACCTTC. Translating it yields CASSTPTGSIGYGYTF.

Concerning this clone itself: This CDR3 is also generated by other DNA sequences in the sample. The CDR3, as DNA: TGCGCCAGCAGCATGGGAGGGAGCAATCAGCCCCAGCATTTT. Protein: CASSMGGSNQPQHF. The chain combines TRBV5-1 with TRBJ1-5, with D unresolved. Between the trimmed V and J ends, which lost 4 bases and 1 base, there was a span of 9 bases. Per the germline V gene, CDR1 is SGHRS and CDR2 is YFSETQ. There are 14 residues in the CDR3.

V usage is TRBV5-1 and J usage is TRBJ2-2; a possible D gene is TRBD1 (5 bases). Trimming pared 4 bases from V and 4 bases from J, leaving 11 bases between. The CDR3 covers 14 residues. CDR1 is SGHRS and CDR2 is YFSETQ in the germline V gene. The CDR3 region is CASSAPDSTGELFF. The CDR3 DNA reads as TGCGCCAGCAGCGCCCCTGACAGCACCGGGGAGCTGTTTTTT.

This rearrangement joins TRBV4-1 to TRBJ2-7, with D perhaps matching TRBD2 (6 bases). The CDR3 runs 14 residues. The ends were cut back, 5 bases at V and 3 bases at J, with 14 bases in the middle. Looked up from germline, CDR1 is MGHRA and CDR2 is YSYEKL. The CDR3 loop is CASSLAGLIYEQYF. The CDR3, as DNA: TGCGCCAGCAGCTTGGCGGGGCTGATCTACGAGCAGTACTTC.

The chain uses TRBV27 and TRBJ1-2, with 10 bases identical to TRBD1. J lost 0 bases, V lost 5 bases, and 6 bases had no gene match. CDR1 is MNHEY, CDR2 SMNVEV, per germline (reference sequence). The CDR3 length is 16 residues. The CDR3 here is CASSRQGASPNYGYTF. In nucleotides, the CDR3 is TGTGCCAGCAGTAGACAGGGGGCTTCCCCTAACTATGGCTACACCTTC.